The 18 T cell receptor beta chains below come from one sample, sequenced in a study of PD-L1 blockade in urothelial cancer. Generated by immunoSEQ multiplex PCR, the TCRdb table keeps only in-frame clones and is missing some. The table has approximately 100,000 clones, around 92% seen once. Indicated time point: pretreatment peripheral blood. Sequenced here: PBMCs, sampled around atezolizumab (anti-PD-L1) treatment. The source of these receptors is an elderly woman with urothelial cancer.

This rearrangement joins TRBV2 to TRBJ2-2; TRBD1 agrees at 11 bases. In germline, CDR1 is SNHLY, CDR2 FYNNEI. The CDR3 runs 15 residues. V shed 6 bases, J shed 4 bases, and the junction held 4 bases outside the gene matches. DNA of the CDR3: TGTGCCAGCAGACGGGACAGGGGGGGCACCGGGGAGCTGTTTTTT. It specifies CASRRDRGGTGELFF.

This chain connects TRBV1 to TRBJ2-1; TRBD2 is the table's D call and was not checked against the DNA. TRBV1 is a recognized pseudogene. CDR3 length equals 15 residues. CDR3: CTSSQAGLIYNEQFF. CDR3 coding DNA: TGCACCAGCAGCCAAGCGGGACTGATTTACAATGAGCAGTTCTTC.

The rearrangement joins TRBV6-5 to TRBJ2-6; D remains unclear. This CDR3 is built from 14 residues. The germline CDR1 and CDR2 sequences are MNHEY and SVGAGI. V lost 6 bases and J lost 0, with 6 bases in between. The CDR3 spells CASRPYSGANVLTF. In DNA, the CDR3 is TGTGCCAGCAGACCCTACTCTGGGGCCAACGTCCTGACTTTC.

This clone has a handful of counts. The V and J genes are TRBV6-1 and TRBJ1-5, with D unresolved. Germline-derived CDR1 and CDR2 are MNHNS and SASEGT. This CDR3 region has 14 residues. V lost 1 base to trimming and J lost 9 bases, with 13 bases between them. CDR3 in amino acids: CASSEENAKRPQHF. The DNA for the CDR3 is TGTGCCAGCAGTGAAGAAAACGCCAAGCGGCCCCAGCATTTT.

This sequence joins TRBV18 and TRBJ2-7, with D unresolved. V was shortened by 2 bases and J by 7 bases, with 6 bases between the two germline ends. Germline V gene sequence: CDR1 KGHSH, CDR2 LQKENI. The CDR3 sequence is 11 residues long. The CDR3 coding sequence is TGTGCCAGCTCACCAGCGGAGGAGCAGTACTTC. It yields the protein CASSPAEEQYF.

The chain combines TRBV7-2 with TRBJ1-4; D remains unclear. Trimming stripped 0 bases from V and 11 bases from J, with 7 bases between. Germline V gives CDR1 SGHTA, CDR2 FQGNSA. CDR3 size: 12 residues. CDR3 nucleotide sequence: TGTGCCAGCAGCTTAGCAGGGAGGAAACTGTTTTTT. Residues: CASSLAGRKLFF.

The V call is TRBV19, the J call TRBJ2-3, with 7 bases fitting TRBD2. With V trimmed by 5 bases and J by 4 bases, 21 bases remained unmatched. The CDR3 totals 19 residues. CDR1 is LNHDA and CDR2 is SQIVND in the germline V gene (reference sequence). Here the CDR3 DNA reads TGTGCCAGTAGTGTAGGGCTCTTTTCTGGCGGGAGTCATGCAGATACGCAGTATTTT. Translated: CASSVGLFSGGSHADTQYF.

The chain has TRBV6-5 and TRBJ2-3, with D possibly being TRBD1 (5 bases). The CDR3 has 14 amino acids. V lost 7 bases, J lost 4 bases, and 15 bases lay in between. CDR1 and CDR2 from the germline V gene are MNHEY and SVGAGI. CDR3 sequence: CASTQLGPADTQYF. The CDR3 DNA reads as TGTGCCAGCACCCAGTTGGGGCCGGCAGATACGCAGTATTTT.

CDR3 nucleotide sequence: TGTGCCAGTAGTATAGGGGGGGGAACTGAAGCTTTCTTT. It codes for CASSIGGGTEAFF. The gene calls are TRBV19 and TRBJ1-1; a weak D match, TRBD1 (5 bases). The CDR3 loop spans 13 amino acids. V lost 1 base, J lost 5 bases, and 8 bases lay in between. In germline, CDR1 is LNHDA, CDR2 SQIVND (reference sequence).

V and J are TRBV19 and TRBJ1-1; D is ambiguous. CDR1 and CDR2 from the germline V gene are LNHDA and SQIVND (reference sequence). Trimming cost V 0 bases and J 5 bases, with 10 bases left between them. The CDR3 contains 14 residues. Written as DNA, the CDR3 is TGTGCCAGTAGTATAGATCCGGGGAGAACTGAAGCTTTCTTT. The encoded protein is CASSIDPGRTEAFF. Based on the CDR3 plus reference TRBV19 and TRBJ1-1, the full variable domain is DGGITQSPKYLFRKEGQNVTLSCEQNLNHDAMYWYRQDPGQGLRLIYYSQIVNDFQKGDIAEGYSVSREKKESFPLTVTSAQKNPTAFYLCASSIDPGRTEAFFGQGTRLTVV.

The V gene is TRBV5-1, the J gene TRBJ1-2, with D possibly matching TRBD1 (6 bases). The CDR3 loop spans 14 amino acids. The V gene's germline CDR1 is SGHRS and CDR2 YFSETQ. V lost 3 bases and J 4 bases, leaving 13 bases between the germline ends. The CDR3 sequence: CASSSLQGSYGYTF. CDR3 bases: TGCGCCAGCAGCTCCCTACAGGGATCCTATGGCTACACCTTC.

The chain is built from TRBV6-5 and TRBJ2-3; D may be TRBD2 (6 bases). The germline CDR1 and CDR2 sequences are MNHEY and SVGAGI. The CDR3 is made up of 12 amino acids. V gave up 10 bases and J gave up 3 bases, with 11 bases separating them. The DNA of the CDR3 is TGTGCCACTTCGCGGGGAACAGATACGCAGTATTTT. This encodes CATSRGTDTQYF.

The chain is built from TRBV5-6 and TRBJ2-3, with a weak D call TRBD2 (5 bases). From germline, CDR1 is SGHDT and CDR2 YYEEEE. This CDR3 contains 16 residues. Trimming cost V 4 bases and J 2 bases, with 17 bases left between them. DNA of the CDR3: TGTGCCAGCAGCCCGACCCTCCTAGCCTTCACAGATACGCAGTATTTT. Its protein product is CASSPTLLAFTDTQYF.

J is TRBJ1-1 and V is TRBV28; no clear D. Trimming left V 7 bases short and J 1 base short, with 10 bases between. There are 13 residues in the CDR3. Germline-derived CDR1 and CDR2 are MDHEN and SYDVKM. The CDR3, as DNA: TGTGCCAGCAAGTCCGGGGAGAACACTGAAGCTTTCTTT. Encoded protein: CASKSGENTEAFF.

The V and J genes are TRBV7-9 and TRBJ1-2, with unresolved D. This CDR3 region has 15 residues. Per germline, CDR1 SEHNR and CDR2 FQNEAQ (reference sequence). Trimming removed 4 bases at V and 9 bases at J, with 21 bases between. The CDR3: CASSSPPSLTLSYTF. CDR3 sequence (DNA): TGTGCCAGCAGCTCCCCTCCATCACTAACCTTAAGCTACACCTTC. The whole variable domain, filled in from reference TRBV7-9 and TRBJ1-2, reads DTGVSQNPRHKITKRGQNVTFRCDPISEHNRLYWYRQTLGQGPEFLTYFQNEAQLEKSRLLSDRFSAERPKGSFSTLEIQRTEQGDSAMYLCASSSPPSLTLSYTFGSGTRLTVV.

Only one count was recorded for this clone. The chain is built from TRBV7-9 and TRBJ2-5; 9 bases fit TRBD1. Germline loops: CDR1 SEHNR, CDR2 FQNEAQ (reference sequence). V was clipped by 0 bases and J by 9 bases; unmatched bases: 8. The CDR3 totals 15 residues. CDR3 sequence reads: CASSLAGQGGSAQYF. The DNA for the CDR3 is TGTGCCAGCAGCTTAGCGGGACAGGGAGGGTCAGCCCAGTACTTC.

The V and J genes are TRBV2 and TRBJ1-5, with D maybe TRBD1 (5 bases). Trimming removed 1 base at V and 5 bases at J, with 12 bases between. The CDR3 consists of 15 residues. Germline lookup yields CDR1 SNHLY and CDR2 FYNNEI. CDR3 amino acids: CASSEGADTYQPQHF. CDR3 DNA sequence: TGTGCCAGCAGTGAAGGGGCGGACACTTATCAGCCCCAGCATTTT.

Of note for this clone: Relative to the germline gene, one junction end is altered; a read error may explain this. This chain links TRBV5-4 with TRBJ1-2; D is unclear. Germline V gene lookup returns CDR1 SGHNT and CDR2 YYREEE (reference sequence). This CDR3 comprises 13 residues. CDR3 protein: CASTLTGMSGYTF. DNA for the CDR3: TGTGCCAGCACCTTGACCGGGATGAGTGGCTACACCTTC.